This TCR beta chain was documented in a study of OX40 agonist ivuxolimab in advanced cancers. Background on the study: Dose-escalation patients were diagnosed with hepatocellular carcinoma, melanoma, renal cell cancer or head and neck cancer.

Produced via immunoSEQ multiplex PCR; TCRdb's table is partial and in-frame only. The table lists 60,000 to 80,000 clones, 75% to 90% of them singletons. V was pared by 3 bases and J by 4 bases, with 12 bases between. The CDR3 is 14 residues long. The germline V gene has CDR1 KGHSH and CDR2 LQKENI. Prior autoimmune disease or systemic immunosuppression barred patients. The chain has TRBV18 and TRBJ2-5; no clear D gene. The sequence was collected from an adult with an advanced solid tumor such as melanoma, head and neck, liver or kidney cancer. The starting material was CD4+ or CD8+ T cells sorted from blood, obtained in a trial of the OX40 agonist ivuxolimab. The CDR3: CASSPRKGSETQYF. Here the CDR3 DNA reads TGTGCCAGCTCACCTCGGAAAGGGTCAGAGACCCAGTACTTC.